The entry below gives a single T cell receptor (beta chain) sequence along with its context. The CDR3 contains 16 residues. The V segment lost 5 bases and the J segment 1 base; nucleotides outside the gene matches: 5. CDR1 is SGHNT and CDR2 is YENEEA in the germline V gene. During active infection, Seattle patients enrolled and were then monitored through disease. The data were taken from a study of blood T cell repertoires in COVID-19. Method: immunoSEQ multiplex PCR; TCRdb's copy keeps in-frame clones and lacks some. In the table there are approximately 500,000 clones, about 89% of which are singletons.

This sequence was found in a woman in her fifties or sixties with COVID-19, enrolled during active disease. Sequencing was done on a sample of peripheral blood. The V gene is TRBV11-3, the J gene TRBJ2-5; the match to TRBD1 covers 12 bases. CDR3 in amino acids: CASSPGTGGPQETQYF. Written as DNA, the CDR3 is TGTGCCAGCAGCCCCGGGACAGGGGGCCCCCAAGAGACCCAGTACTTC.